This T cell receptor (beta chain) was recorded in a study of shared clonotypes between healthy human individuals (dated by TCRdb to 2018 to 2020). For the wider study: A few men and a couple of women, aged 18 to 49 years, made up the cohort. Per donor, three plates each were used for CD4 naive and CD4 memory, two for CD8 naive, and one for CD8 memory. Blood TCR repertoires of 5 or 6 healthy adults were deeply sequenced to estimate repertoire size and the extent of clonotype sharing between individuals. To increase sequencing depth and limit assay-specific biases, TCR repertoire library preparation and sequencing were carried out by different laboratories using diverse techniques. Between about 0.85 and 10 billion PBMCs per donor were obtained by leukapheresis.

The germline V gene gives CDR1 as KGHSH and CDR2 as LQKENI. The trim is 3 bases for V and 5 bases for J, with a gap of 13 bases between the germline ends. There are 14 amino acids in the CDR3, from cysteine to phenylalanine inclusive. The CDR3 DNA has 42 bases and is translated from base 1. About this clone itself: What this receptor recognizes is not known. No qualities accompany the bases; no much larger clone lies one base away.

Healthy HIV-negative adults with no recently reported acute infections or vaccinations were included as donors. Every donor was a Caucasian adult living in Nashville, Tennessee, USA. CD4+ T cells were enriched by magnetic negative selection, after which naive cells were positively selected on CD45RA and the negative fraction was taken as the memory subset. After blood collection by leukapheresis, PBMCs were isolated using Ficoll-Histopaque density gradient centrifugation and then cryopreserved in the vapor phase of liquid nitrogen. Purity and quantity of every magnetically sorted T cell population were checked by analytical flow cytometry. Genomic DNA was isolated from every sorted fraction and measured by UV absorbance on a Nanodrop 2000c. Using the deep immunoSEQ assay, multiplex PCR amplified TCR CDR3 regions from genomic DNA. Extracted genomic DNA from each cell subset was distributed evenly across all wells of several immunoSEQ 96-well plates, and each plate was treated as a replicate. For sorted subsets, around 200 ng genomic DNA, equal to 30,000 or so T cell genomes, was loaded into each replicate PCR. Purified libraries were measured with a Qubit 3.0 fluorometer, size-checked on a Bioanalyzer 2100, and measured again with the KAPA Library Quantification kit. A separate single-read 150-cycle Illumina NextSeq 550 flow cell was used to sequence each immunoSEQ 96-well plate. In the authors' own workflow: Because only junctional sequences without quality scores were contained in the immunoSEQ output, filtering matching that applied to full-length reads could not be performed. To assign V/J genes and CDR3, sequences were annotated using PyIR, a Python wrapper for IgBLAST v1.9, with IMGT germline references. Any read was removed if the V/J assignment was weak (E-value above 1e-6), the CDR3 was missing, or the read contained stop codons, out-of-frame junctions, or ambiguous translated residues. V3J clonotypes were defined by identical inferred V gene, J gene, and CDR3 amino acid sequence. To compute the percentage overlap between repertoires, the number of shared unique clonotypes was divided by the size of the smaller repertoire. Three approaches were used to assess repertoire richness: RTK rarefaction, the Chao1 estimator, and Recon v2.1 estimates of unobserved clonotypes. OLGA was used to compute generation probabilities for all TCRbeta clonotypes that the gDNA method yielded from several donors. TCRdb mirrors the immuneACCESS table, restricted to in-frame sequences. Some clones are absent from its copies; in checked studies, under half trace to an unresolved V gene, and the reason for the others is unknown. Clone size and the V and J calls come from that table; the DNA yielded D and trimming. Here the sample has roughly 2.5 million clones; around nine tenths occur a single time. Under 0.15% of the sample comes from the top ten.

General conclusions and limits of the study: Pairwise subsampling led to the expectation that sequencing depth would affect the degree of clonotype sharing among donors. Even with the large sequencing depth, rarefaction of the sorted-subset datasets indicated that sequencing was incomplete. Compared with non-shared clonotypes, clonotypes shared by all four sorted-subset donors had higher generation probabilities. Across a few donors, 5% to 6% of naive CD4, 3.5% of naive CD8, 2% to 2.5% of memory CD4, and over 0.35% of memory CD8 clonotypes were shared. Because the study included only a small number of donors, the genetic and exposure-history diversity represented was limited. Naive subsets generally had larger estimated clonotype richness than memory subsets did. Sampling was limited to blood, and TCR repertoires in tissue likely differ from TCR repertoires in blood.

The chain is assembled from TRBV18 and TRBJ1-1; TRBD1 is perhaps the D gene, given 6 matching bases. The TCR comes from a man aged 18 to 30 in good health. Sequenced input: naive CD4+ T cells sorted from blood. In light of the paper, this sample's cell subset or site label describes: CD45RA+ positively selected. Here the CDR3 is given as CASSPATGRTEAFF. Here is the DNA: TGTGCCAGCTCACCGGCGACAGGTCGGACTGAAGCTTTCTTT.